Presented here are 18 T cell receptor beta chains from one specimen sequenced in a study of CD8+CD57+ T cells in acquired aplastic anemia. TCR beta VDJ and CDR3 profiling used genomic DNA as template. One entry per CDR3 protein, called by TCRdb with MiXCR from the reads. The table lists around 250,000 distinct CDR3 sequences, 55% to 65% of them singletons. Specimen: sorted CD4+, CD8+, or CD8+CD57+ T cells (not recorded which) from PBMCs. The receptors originated from a human donor with severe aplastic anemia or a healthy control (not recorded which).

This chain uses TRBV5-1 with TRBJ1-3; TRBD1 aligns across 9 bases. V lost 3 bases to trimming and J lost 0 bases; unmatched junction nucleotides: 1. From germline, CDR1 is SGHRS and CDR2 YFSETQ. The CDR3 is 15 amino acids. The CDR3 DNA sequence: TGCGCCAGCAGCTGGACAGGGGTCTCTGGAAACACCATATATTTT. Its protein is CASSWTGVSGNTIYF.

This clonotype came up a few times. V usage is TRBV5-4 and J usage is TRBJ2-1; TRBD2 aligns across 7 bases. This CDR3 comprises 14 residues. The germline V gene encodes CDR1 SGHNT and CDR2 YYREEE (reference sequence). With 3 bases clipped from V and 3 bases from J, the junction kept 3 bases outside the gene matches. As DNA, the CDR3 is TGTGCCAGCAGCTCTGGACTAGTCTACAATGAGCAGTTCTTC. This codes for CASSSGLVYNEQFF. Together with reference TRBV5-4 and TRBJ2-1, the CDR3 gives the full variable domain: ETGVTQSPTHLIKTRGQQVTLRCSSQSGHNTVSWYQQALGQGPQFIFQYYREEENGRGNFPPRFSGLQFPNYSSELNVNALELDDSALYLCASSSGLVYNEQFFGPGTRLTVL.

The V and J genes are TRBV2 and TRBJ1-1, with D maybe TRBD1 (6 bases). The V gene lost 4 bases and the J gene lost 1 base, with 10 bases spanning the gap. Germline loops: CDR1 SNHLY, CDR2 FYNNEI. The CDR3 is 14 amino acids. CDR3 nucleotide sequence: TGTGCCAGCAGTGCGGCAGGGGAGAACACTGAAGCTTTCTTT. It specifies CASSAAGENTEAFF. The entire variable domain, with the rest obtained from reference TRBV2 and TRBJ1-1, is as follows: EPEVTQTPSHQVTQMGQEVILRCVPISNHLYFYWYRQILGQKVEFLVSFYNNEISEKSEIFDDQFSVERPDGSNFTLKIRSTKLEDSAMYFCASSAAGENTEAFFGQGTRLTVV.

This clonotype showed up many times. The V gene is TRBV6-5, the J gene TRBJ1-5; TRBD1 matches 9 bases. The V gene's germline CDR1 is MNHEY and CDR2 SVGAGI. The CDR3 contains 15 residues. V dropped 5 bases and J dropped 5; count of bases not matched to a gene: 7. CDR3: CASSMIQGADQPQHF. CDR3 sequence (DNA): TGTGCCAGCAGTATGATACAGGGGGCGGATCAGCCCCAGCATTTT.

In its sample, this clonotype was seen once. The chain combines TRBV7-2 with TRBJ2-3; TRBD1 is a possible D gene (5 bases). There are 16 residues in the CDR3. V lost 1 base and J lost 2, with 13 bases in between. Germline V gene data show CDR1 as SGHTA and CDR2 as FQGNSA. The CDR3 nucleotides are TGTGCCAGCAGCTTAGGGTTCAGGGTCTACACAGATACGCAGTATTTT. It codes for CASSLGFRVYTDTQYF.

In this sample, this clonotype turned up many times. The chain carries TRBV4-3 and TRBJ2-7; 8 nucleotides align to TRBD2. Looked up from germline, CDR1 is LGHNA and CDR2 is YSLEER. The CDR3 is 17 residues long. J gave up 4 bases and V 1 base, and 12 bases lay outside the gene matches. CDR3 nucleotide sequence: TGCGCCAGCAGCCAAGCAGCAACAGCGGGGGCCGGGTACGAGCAGTACTTC. Its translation: CASSQAATAGAGYEQYF.

This clonotype showed up many times. A junction boundary mismatches the germline segment, possibly from a read error. This rearrangement joins TRBV5-1 to TRBJ2-3, with TRBD2 matching over 13 bases. The CDR3 loop spans 16 amino acids. CDR1 and CDR2 (germline): SGHRS, YFSETQ. CDR3 coding DNA: TGCGCCAGCAGCTTGCGTACTAGCGGGGGGGCAGATATGCAGTATTTT. The encoded protein is CASSLRTSGGADMQYF.

This clonotype was found many times. This rearrangement joins TRBV6-2 or TRBV6-3 to TRBJ2-2; no clear D gene. The CDR3 has 11 residues. Trimming took 6 bases from V and 4 from J, leaving 3 bases between them. Germline CDR1 is MNHEY and CDR2 is SVGEGT. This CDR3 reads CASSSTGELFF. The CDR3 coding sequence is TGTGCCAGCAGCAGCACCGGGGAGCTGTTTTTT.

For this clonotype: A read error is possible here, since a much larger clone lies one base away. CDR3 nucleotides: TGTGCCGGCAGTTACTTAGATCGGCGGGATACGCAGTATTTT. This translates into CAGSYLDRRDTQYF. The rearrangement links TRBV6-5 to TRBJ2-3; D gene ambiguous. Germline V gives CDR1 MNHEY, CDR2 SVGAGI. The CDR3 is 14 amino acids.

At least ten counts were recorded for this clonotype. V is TRBV7-2 and J is TRBJ1-5, with 8 bases identical to TRBD1. This CDR3 is built from 15 residues. The V and J ends lost 5 bases and 7 bases, in that order; junction bases with no gene match: 10. CDR1 and CDR2 from the germline V gene are SGHTA and FQGNSA. Written as DNA, the CDR3 is TGTGCCAGCAGCCCCCCGGGGGACAGGTCACAGCCCCAGCATTTT. Its translation is CASSPPGDRSQPQHF.

V and J are TRBV7-9 and TRBJ2-7; TRBD2 matches 8 bases. CDR3 length: 16 residues. The V segment lost 5 bases and the J segment 6 bases; nucleotides outside the gene matches: 15. The germline V gene has CDR1 SEHNR and CDR2 FQNEAQ (reference sequence). The CDR3 spells CASSPSEAGGYSEQYF. CDR3 in DNA: TGTGCCAGCAGCCCCAGCGAGGCGGGAGGTTATTCCGAGCAGTACTTC.

This clonotype appeared many times. The chain recombines TRBV20-1 with TRBJ2-1; 8 nucleotides match TRBD2. V shed 2 bases, J shed 11 bases, and the junction held 8 bases outside the gene matches. Germline loops: CDR1 DFQATT, CDR2 SNEGSKA (reference sequence). The CDR3 runs 13 residues. The CDR3 coding sequence is TGCAGTGCTAGACCGATAGGACTAGCCCAGCAGTTCTTC. Protein sequence: CSARPIGLAQQFF.

The gene calls are TRBV7-2 and TRBJ1-1; D unresolved. This CDR3 region has 11 residues. The germline V gene encodes CDR1 SGHTA and CDR2 FQGNSA. Between the trimmed V and J ends, which lost 9 bases and 8 bases, there was a span of 13 bases. The CDR3 DNA follows: TGTGCCAGTAGTTCAAAGGGCGAAGCTTTCTTT. Residues: CASSSKGEAFF. Complete variable domain (other parts from reference TRBV7-2 and TRBJ1-1): GAGVSQSPSNKVTEKGKDVELRCDPISGHTALYWYRQSLGQGLEFLIYFQGNSAPDKSGLPSDRFSAERTGGSVSTLTIQRTQQEDSAVYLCASSSKGEAFFGQGTRLTVV.

As for this clonotype: A much larger clone lies one base from this, so it may be a read error. This CDR3 is missing its conserved last phenylalanine or tryptophan, likely due to a read error. The chain uses TRBV10-2 and TRBJ2-3; D might be TRBD2 (5 bases). The germline CDR1 and CDR2 sequences are WSHSY and SAAADI. The CDR3 is made up of 16 amino acids. The CDR3 reads CASSYLERVGADTQYL. In DNA form, the CDR3 reads TGTGCCAGCAGTTATTTAGAGAGGGTCGGGGCAGATACGCAGTATCTT.

The chain's CDR3 is CASSFLGAGIYGYTF. DNA of the CDR3: TGTGCCAGCAGCTTTCTTGGGGCAGGGATATATGGCTACACCTTC. The rearrangement joins TRBV11-3 to TRBJ1-2, with D tentatively TRBD1 (5 bases). V was pared by 3 bases and J by 5 bases, with 16 bases between. This CDR3 spans 15 amino acids. Germline assignment: CDR1 SGHNT and CDR2 YENEEA.

This rearrangement joins TRBV18 to TRBJ1-3, with D unresolved. The germline gives CDR1 KGHSH, CDR2 LQKENI. The CDR3 spans 16 residues. Trimming pared 2 bases from V and 0 bases from J, leaving 11 bases between. The CDR3 sequence is CASSPGGIFSGNTIYF. The DNA for the CDR3 is TGTGCCAGCTCACCAGGCGGCATTTTCTCTGGAAACACCATATATTTT.

This clonotype occurred many times. The rearrangement joins TRBV11-1 to TRBJ1-3, with D uncertain. CDR3 length equals 16 residues. The germline V gene has CDR1 SGHAT and CDR2 FQDESV (reference sequence). The V end was cut by 5 bases, the J end by 1 base, with 15 bases between. CDR3 bases: TGTGCCAGCAGCACATTCGGACCGTCTTCTGGAAACACCATATATTTT. Encoded protein: CASSTFGPSSGNTIYF. The whole variable domain, remainder taken from reference TRBV11-1 and TRBJ1-3, is EAEVAQSPRYKITEKSQAVAFWCDPISGHATLYWYRQILGQGPELLVQFQDESVVDDSQLPKDRFSAERLKGVDSTLKIQPAELGDSAMYLCASSTFGPSSGNTIYFGEGSWLTVV.

The genes are TRBV5-1 and TRBJ2-1; 9 bases fit TRBD2. Germline lookup yields CDR1 SGHRS and CDR2 YFSETQ. The CDR3 length is 17 residues. V was pared by 4 bases and J by 5 bases, with 13 bases of the junction left unmatched. The CDR3 region is CASSPKRGLAGNNEQFF. Here the CDR3 DNA reads TGCGCCAGCAGCCCAAAACGAGGGCTAGCGGGGAACAATGAGCAGTTCTTC.